This T cell receptor (beta chain) was observed in a study of OX40 agonist ivuxolimab in advanced cancers. Study-wide findings and caveats: What antigens the expanded peripheral T cells recognized was never established. Clonal expansion was among the lowest in partial responders at 0.1-3.0 mg/kg, especially CD8+.

Regarding this clone: Its antigen remains unknown.

Libraries were prepared by immunoSEQ multiplex PCR; TCRdb keeps only in-frame clonotypes and omits some of them. This sample yields tens of thousands of clones, of which over 75% are seen a single time; 5% belongs to the top ten. V shed 0 bases and J shed 3 bases, with 7 bases lying between them. Per the germline V gene, CDR1 is SGHRS and CDR2 is YFSETQ. This CDR3 is built from 14 residues. Sequences were derived from CD4+ or CD8+ T cells sorted from blood, sampled in a trial of the OX40 agonist ivuxolimab. The chain joins TRBV5-1 to TRBJ1-5; the D is unclear. The source of this sequence is an adult with an advanced solid tumor such as melanoma, head and neck, liver or kidney cancer. This CDR3 is CASSLEGDNQPQHF. CDR3 sequence (DNA): TGCGCCAGCAGCTTGGAAGGTGACAATCAGCCCCAGCATTTT.